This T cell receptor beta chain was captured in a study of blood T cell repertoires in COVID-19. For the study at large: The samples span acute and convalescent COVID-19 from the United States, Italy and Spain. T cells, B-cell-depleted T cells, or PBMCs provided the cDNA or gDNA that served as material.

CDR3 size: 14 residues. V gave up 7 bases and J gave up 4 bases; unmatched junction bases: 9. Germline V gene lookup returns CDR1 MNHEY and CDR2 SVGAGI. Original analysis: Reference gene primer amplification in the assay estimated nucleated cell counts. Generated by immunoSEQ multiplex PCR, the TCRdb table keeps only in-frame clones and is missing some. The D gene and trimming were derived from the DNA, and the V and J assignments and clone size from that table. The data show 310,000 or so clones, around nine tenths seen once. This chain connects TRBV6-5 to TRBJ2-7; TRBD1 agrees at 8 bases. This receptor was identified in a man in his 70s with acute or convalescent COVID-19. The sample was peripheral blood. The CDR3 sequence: CASTLGQGSYEQYF. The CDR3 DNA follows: TGTGCCAGCACCTTAGGACAGGGTTCTTACGAGCAGTACTTC.